Below, 28 T cell receptor beta chains from the same sample are listed, as sequenced in a study of blood T cell repertoires in COVID-19. Some clones are missing from TCRdb's copy, which holds only in-frame ones; the method was immunoSEQ multiplex PCR. Seen here are around 150,000 clones, 84% observed once, and the top ten hold less than 2.5%. Sequences were obtained from peripheral blood. The receptors stem from a man in his 70s with acute or convalescent COVID-19.

J is TRBJ2-7 and V is TRBV7-2; D not resolved. CDR3 length: 14 amino acids. Trimming took off 5 bases at V and 2 bases at J, with 13 bases between the two ends. Germline lookup yields CDR1 SGHTA and CDR2 FQGNSA. CDR3 amino acids: CASSPGGGTYEQYF. The CDR3 nucleotides are TGTGCCAGCAGCCCCGGTGGCGGCACCTACGAGCAGTACTTC.

The rearrangement joins TRBV10-1 to TRBJ1-2, with a possible D match to TRBD1 (5 bases). The V and J ends lost 0 bases and 0 bases respectively, with 14 bases between them. Germline V gives CDR1 WNHNN, CDR2 SYGVQD (reference sequence). The CDR3 extends over 17 amino acids. The CDR3 DNA is TGCGCCAGCAGTGAGTCTTTATGGACACAGACTAACTATGGCTACACCTTC. Residues: CASSESLWTQTNYGYTF.

The chain is built from TRBV30 and TRBJ1-1; TRBD1 is a possible D gene (5 bases). This CDR3 comprises 16 residues. CDR1 and CDR2 from the germline V gene are GTSNPN and SVGIG (reference sequence). Trimming removed 2 bases at V and 4 bases at J, with 20 bases between. Written as DNA, the CDR3 is TGTGCCTGGAGTTCCGGTACCGGCAGGGTAGGCACTGAAGCTTTCTTT. This sequence encodes CAWSSGTGRVGTEAFF.

The V and J genes are TRBV19 and TRBJ1-2, with a possible D match to TRBD1 (5 bases). Germline V gives CDR1 LNHDA, CDR2 SQIVND (reference sequence). The V and J ends lost 8 bases and 2 bases respectively, with 15 bases between them. The CDR3 spans 14 residues. In DNA, the CDR3 is TGTGCCAGTTCTAGGCCTCCAGGGAACTATGGCTACACCTTC. It is translated as CASSRPPGNYGYTF.

V and J are TRBV12-2 and TRBJ2-5; the DNA was not used to check the table's D call, TRBD2. TRBV12-2 is classified as a pseudogene. The CDR3 totals 13 residues. The CDR3 DNA follows: TGTGCAAGTCGCGAATGGGGGGTTCGGGCCCAGTACTTC. This gives the protein CASREWGVRAQYF.

V is TRBV28 and J is TRBJ2-7, with D possibly TRBD2 on 6 matching bases. This CDR3 comprises 19 residues. Trimming cost V 10 bases and J 2 bases, with 33 bases left between them. The germline V gene has CDR1 MDHEN and CDR2 SYDVKM. CDR3 in amino acids: CATIGGAPDRRPDTYEQYF. The CDR3 region has the DNA TGTGCCACCATCGGGGGAGCTCCGGACCGCCGTCCCGATACCTACGAGCAGTACTTC.

The chain recombines TRBV28 with TRBJ2-7, with 7 bases lining up with TRBD1. This CDR3 spans 14 amino acids. J lost 3 bases, V lost 5 bases, and 7 bases had no gene match. Germline V gene sequence: CDR1 MDHEN, CDR2 SYDVKM. The CDR3 DNA follows: TGTGCCAGCAGTATGACAGGGCCGGTCTACGAGCAGTACTTC. Translating it yields CASSMTGPVYEQYF.

The table lists this clone with many counts. The chain couples TRBV11-2 to TRBJ2-5; TRBD1 matches 9 bases. The CDR3 runs to 14 residues. Germline trimming cut 3 bases from V and 5 bases from J; bases unmatched to any gene: 4. The germline CDR1 and CDR2 sequences are SGHAT and FQNNGV. For the CDR3, the DNA is TGTGCCAGCAGCTTTTTGACAGGGGGTGAGACCCAGTACTTC. Protein sequence: CASSFLTGGETQYF.

The chain combines TRBV29-1 with TRBJ1-1; TRBD1 agrees at 8 bases. The CDR3 sequence is 13 residues long. Germline trimming cut 8 bases from V and 3 bases from J; bases unmatched to any gene: 8. Germline CDR1 is SQVTM and CDR2 is ANQGSEA. Here the CDR3 reads CSTAQGGDTEAFF. Written as DNA, the CDR3 is TGCAGCACGGCACAGGGGGGGGACACTGAAGCTTTCTTT. The full variable domain, completed using reference TRBV29-1 and TRBJ1-1, is SAVISQKPSRDICQRGTSLTIQCQVDSQVTMMFWYRQQPGQSLTLIATANQGSEATYESGFVIDKFPISRPNLTFSTLTVSNMSPEDSSIYLCSTAQGGDTEAFFGQGTRLTVV.

In nucleotides, the CDR3 is TGTGCCAGCAGTTACGGTGGACTAGCGGGAGTTCAATGGAATGAGCAGTTCTTC. Amino acids: CASSYGGLAGVQWNEQFF. The chain recombines TRBV6-2 or TRBV6-3 with TRBJ2-1, with 13 bases identical to TRBD2. With V trimmed by 2 bases and J by 7 bases, 11 bases remained unmatched. The CDR3 extends over 18 amino acids. Germline V gene lookup returns CDR1 MNHEY and CDR2 SVGEGT.

The chain combines TRBV11-2 with TRBJ2-7; tentatively, D is TRBD1 (6 bases). From germline, CDR1 is SGHAT and CDR2 FQNNGV. Trimming stripped 1 base from V and 2 bases from J, with 21 bases between. This CDR3 spans 18 amino acids. This CDR3 reads CASSLGRNRVGPTYEQYF. The CDR3 DNA is TGTGCCAGCAGCTTAGGTCGAAACAGGGTAGGGCCCACCTACGAGCAGTACTTC.

Here the CDR3 reads CASSVRDRTQSTDTQYF. The CDR3 nucleotides read TGTGCCAGCAGCGTAAGGGACAGAACTCAAAGCACAGATACGCAGTATTTT. The chain employs TRBV9 and TRBJ2-3, with 7 bases lining up with TRBD1. The germline V gene has CDR1 SGDLS and CDR2 YYNGEE. V gave up 1 base and J gave up 0 bases; unmatched junction bases: 8. The CDR3 totals 17 residues.

The V call is TRBV6-5, the J call TRBJ2-7, with D perhaps TRBD1 (6 bases). Germline CDR1 MNHEY, CDR2 SVGAGI. V lost 4 bases, J lost 4 bases, and 17 bases lay in between. This CDR3 has 15 residues. The CDR3 nucleotides read TGTGCCAGCAGTTCCCTAGGACAAGGGGGATACGAGCAGTACTTC. The encoded protein is CASSSLGQGGYEQYF.

The V and J genes are TRBV19 and TRBJ1-4; D remains unclear. The CDR3 spans 14 residues. CDR1 and CDR2 from the germline V gene are LNHDA and SQIVND (reference sequence). V lost 5 bases and J lost 1, with 8 bases in between. This CDR3 reads CASSPPGTNEKLFF. The CDR3 bases are TGTGCCAGTAGTCCCCCAGGAACTAATGAAAAACTGTTTTTT. Full variable domain (outside the CDR3, taken from reference TRBV19 and TRBJ1-4): DGGITQSPKYLFRKEGQNVTLSCEQNLNHDAMYWYRQDPGQGLRLIYYSQIVNDFQKGDIAEGYSVSREKKESFPLTVTSAQKNPTAFYLCASSPPGTNEKLFFGSGTQLSVL.

This chain joins TRBV24-1 and TRBJ1-2; tentative D call: TRBD1 (5 bases). In germline, CDR1 is KGHDR, CDR2 SFDVKD. This CDR3 has 15 amino acids. The ends were cut back, 2 bases at V and 1 base at J, with 10 bases in the middle. The DNA of the CDR3 is TGTGCCACCAGTGATTCATACAGGAATAACTATGGCTACACCTTC. Amino acids: CATSDSYRNNYGYTF.

Of note for this clone: Other DNA sequences within the sample encode an identical CDR3. This chain joins TRBV6-1 and TRBJ2-2; 8 bases fit TRBD1. Germline values: CDR1 MNHNS, CDR2 SASEGT. This CDR3 contains 17 residues. J gave up 2 bases and V 2 bases, and 7 bases lay outside the gene matches. Written as DNA, the CDR3 is TGTGCCAGCAGTGAAAGGCCGGGACAGGTTAACACCGGGGAGCTGTTTTTT. Protein sequence: CASSERPGQVNTGELFF.

This clone has a single count. The chain couples TRBV5-1 to TRBJ2-1; D perhaps matches TRBD2 (6 bases). In germline, CDR1 is SGHRS, CDR2 YFSETQ. V lost 4 bases and J lost 5, with 13 bases in between. There are 14 residues in the CDR3. The CDR3 DNA sequence: TGCGCCAGCAGCCCTCAATCGGGGGACAATGAGCAGTTCTTC. This sequence encodes CASSPQSGDNEQFF. Complete variable domain (other parts from reference TRBV5-1 and TRBJ2-1): KAGVTQTPRYLIKTRGQQVTLSCSPISGHRSVSWYQQTPGQGLQFLFEYFSETQRNKGNFPGRFSGRQFSNSRSEMNVSTLELGDSALYLCASSPQSGDNEQFFGPGTRLTVL.

V usage is TRBV5-1 and J usage is TRBJ1-2; perhaps TRBD1 as D (5 bases). In germline, CDR1 is SGHRS, CDR2 YFSETQ. The CDR3 length is 13 residues. Trimming took 0 bases from V and 3 from J, leaving 6 bases between them. CDR3 sequence reads: CASSLVGDYGYTF. DNA of the CDR3: TGCGCCAGCAGCTTGGTAGGGGACTATGGCTACACCTTC.

This clone appeared many times. The J gene is TRBJ2-1, the V gene TRBV3-1 (or the pseudogene TRBV3-2), with D possibly TRBD1 on 5 matching bases. Deletions cut 1 base from V and 6 bases from J, with 16 bases between. The germline V gene encodes CDR1 LGHDT and CDR2 YNNKEL (reference sequence). This CDR3 contains 16 residues. The CDR3: CASSQVGAETINEQFF. The CDR3, as DNA: TGTGCCAGCAGCCAAGTTGGGGCGGAGACAATCAATGAGCAGTTCTTC.

This chain links TRBV5-1 with TRBJ2-3, with 9 bases lining up with TRBD1. Losses at the gene ends were 2 bases for V and 9 bases for J; bases not matched to a gene: 10. The germline V gene has CDR1 SGHRS and CDR2 YFSETQ. This CDR3 is built from 15 residues. CDR3 in DNA: TGCGCCAGCAGCTTTCGAAGACAGGGGGGTGGGACGCAGTATTTT. Its protein is CASSFRRQGGGTQYF.

This clone was seen once. The chain carries TRBV6-6 and TRBJ1-3, with 8 bases that match TRBD1. The CDR3 has 15 amino acids. Unmatched junction bases numbered 12, after V lost 7 bases and J lost 7 bases. Germline V gene data show CDR1 as MNHNY and CDR2 as SVGAGI (reference sequence). CDR3 residues: CASTNSATGANTIYF. The CDR3 nucleotides read TGTGCCAGCACCAACTCCGCGACAGGGGCCAACACCATATATTTT.

Only a few counts were recorded for this clone. The rearrangement joins TRBV11-2 to TRBJ2-7; 13 nucleotides align to TRBD2. The germline CDR1 and CDR2 sequences are SGHAT and FQNNGV. V shed 5 bases and J 6 bases; nucleotides not matched to a gene: 10. CDR3 length equals 16 residues. The chain's CDR3 is CASSTNVWTSGGEQYF. The CDR3 DNA is TGTGCCAGCAGCACAAATGTGTGGACTAGCGGGGGCGAGCAGTACTTC.

The chain couples TRBV7-2 to TRBJ2-4, with 7 bases matching TRBD2. Trimming at V came to 5 bases and at J to 6 bases, leaving 7 bases not matched to a gene. The CDR3 extends over 14 amino acids. CDR1 and CDR2 from the germline V gene are SGHTA and FQGNSA. This CDR3 reads CASSPSGNGNIQYF. The CDR3 coding sequence is TGTGCCAGCAGCCCGAGCGGGAATGGAAACATTCAGTACTTC.

The V call is TRBV7-6, the J call TRBJ2-5; D perhaps matches TRBD2 (5 bases). With 1 base removed from V and 4 bases from J, the gap between germline ends came to 13 bases. Germline V gives CDR1 SGHVS, CDR2 FNYEAQ. This CDR3 is built from 15 residues. For the CDR3, the DNA is TGTGCCAGCAGCTTAGGAGGGCCGGGAAGAGAGACCCAGTACTTC. Its translation: CASSLGGPGRETQYF.

The chain uses TRBV3-1 (or the pseudogene TRBV3-2) and TRBJ2-3; TRBD2 matches 8 bases. V shed 4 bases, J shed 1 base, and the junction held 4 bases outside the gene matches. There are 15 residues in the CDR3. Germline V gene sequence: CDR1 LGHDT, CDR2 YNNKEL (reference sequence). In DNA, the CDR3 is TGTGCCAGCAGCCCGACTAGCGCACGCACAGATACGCAGTATTTT. It specifies CASSPTSARTDTQYF.

J is TRBJ2-5 and V is TRBV5-1; perhaps TRBD2 as D (6 bases). This CDR3 has 14 residues. Trimming removed 4 bases from V and 4 bases from J, with 14 bases in between. Germline CDR1 and CDR2: SGHRS and YFSETQ. The CDR3 region is CASSPTAGRETQYF. The CDR3 nucleotides are TGCGCCAGCAGCCCCACCGCGGGGCGAGAGACCCAGTACTTC. The whole variable domain, filled in from reference TRBV5-1 and TRBJ2-5, reads KAGVTQTPRYLIKTRGQQVTLSCSPISGHRSVSWYQQTPGQGLQFLFEYFSETQRNKGNFPGRFSGRQFSNSRSEMNVSTLELGDSALYLCASSPTAGRETQYFGPGTRLLVL.

The V gene is TRBV19, the J gene TRBJ1-3, with D unclear. Germline-derived CDR1 and CDR2 are LNHDA and SQIVND (reference sequence). This CDR3 is 14 amino acids long. Trimming took 7 bases from V and 6 from J, leaving 16 bases between them. The CDR3, as DNA: TGTGCCAGTACCTCTGGACTACCTTTAAACACCATATATTTT. Its protein is CASTSGLPLNTIYF.

DNA of the CDR3: TGTGCCAGCACCGGCCAGGCCAACACTGAAGCTTTCTTT. This gives the protein CASTGQANTEAFF. V and J are TRBV28 and TRBJ1-1, with D unclear. V was trimmed by 7 bases and J by 2 bases, leaving 11 bases between them. The CDR3 extends over 13 amino acids. Germline lookup yields CDR1 MDHEN and CDR2 SYDVKM.